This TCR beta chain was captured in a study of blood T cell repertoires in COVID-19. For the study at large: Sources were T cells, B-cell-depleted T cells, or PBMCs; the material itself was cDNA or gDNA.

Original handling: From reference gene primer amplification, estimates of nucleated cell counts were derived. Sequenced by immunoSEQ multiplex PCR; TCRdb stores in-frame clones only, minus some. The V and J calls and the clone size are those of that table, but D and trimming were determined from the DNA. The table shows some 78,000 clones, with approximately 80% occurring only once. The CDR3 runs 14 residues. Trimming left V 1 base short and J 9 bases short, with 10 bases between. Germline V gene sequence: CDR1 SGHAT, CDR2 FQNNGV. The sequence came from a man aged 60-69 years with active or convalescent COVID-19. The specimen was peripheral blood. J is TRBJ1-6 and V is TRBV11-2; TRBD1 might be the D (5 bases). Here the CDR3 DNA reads TGTGCCAGCAGCTTAGGGACAACCCGTTCACCCCTCCACTTT. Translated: CASSLGTTRSPLHF. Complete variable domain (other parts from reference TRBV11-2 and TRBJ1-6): EAGVAQSPRYKIIEKRQSVAFWCNPISGHATLYWYQQILGQGPKLLIQFQNNGVVDDSQLPKDRFSAERLKGVDSTLKIQPAKLEDSAVYLCASSLGTTRSPLHFGNGTRLTVT.